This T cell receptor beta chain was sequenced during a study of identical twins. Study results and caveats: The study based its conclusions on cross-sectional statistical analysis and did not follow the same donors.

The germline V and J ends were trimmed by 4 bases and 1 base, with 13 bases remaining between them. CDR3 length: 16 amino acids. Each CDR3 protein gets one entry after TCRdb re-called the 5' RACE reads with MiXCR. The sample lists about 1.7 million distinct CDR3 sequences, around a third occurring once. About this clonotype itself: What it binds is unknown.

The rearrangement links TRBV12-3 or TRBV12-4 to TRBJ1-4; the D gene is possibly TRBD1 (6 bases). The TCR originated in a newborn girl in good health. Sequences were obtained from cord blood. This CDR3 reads CASSWGGAGTNEKLFF. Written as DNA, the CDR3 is TGTGCCAGCAGTTGGGGGGGCGCGGGAACTAATGAAAAACTGTTTTTT.